The 32 T cell receptor beta chains below all came from one sample that was sequenced in a study of cytomegalovirus exposure and HLA in healthy donors. The PCR contained 60 Vbeta and 13 Jbeta primers. Profiling relied on immunoSEQ multiplex PCR, and the TCRdb table lists in-frame clones only, not all of them. Counted here are some 150,000 clones, approximately 80% occurring once; the ten biggest clones make up about 3.9%. The sequenced material came from PBMCs. Every receptor here comes from a man in his late teens or twenties in good health and CMV-seronegative.

The chain combines TRBV2 with TRBJ2-7, with TRBD1 as a possible D gene (5 bases). The CDR3 is 17 residues long. The V gene's germline CDR1 is SNHLY and CDR2 FYNNEI. Between the trimmed V and J ends, which lost 3 bases and 0 bases, there was a span of 18 bases. CDR3 nucleotide sequence: TGTGCCAGCAGTGACTCGTCCGGACACTACGCCTCCTACGAGCAGTACTTC. Translation gives CASSDSSGHYASYEQYF.

This chain links TRBV28 with TRBJ2-3; perhaps TRBD2 as D (5 bases). CDR3 length: 13 amino acids. Per the germline V gene, CDR1 is MDHEN and CDR2 is SYDVKM. Trimming removed 4 bases from V and 6 bases from J, with 11 bases in between. The CDR3 bases are TGTGCCAGCAGTTCCCTAGCCTTGGATACGCAGTATTTT. Its protein product is CASSSLALDTQYF.

V usage is TRBV14 and J usage is TRBJ1-2; the D gene is possibly TRBD1 (5 bases). The CDR3 is made up of 15 amino acids. V was pared by 1 base and J by 2 bases, with 11 bases between. Germline V CDR1 and CDR2: SGHDN, FVKESK. The CDR3 coding sequence is TGTGCCAGCAGCCAAGGGGGACTGAGAAACTATGGCTACACCTTC. Encoded protein: CASSQGGLRNYGYTF.

The chain uses TRBV5-5 and TRBJ1-4; 9 bases are shared with TRBD1. The CDR3 consists of 15 residues. Germline CDR1 and CDR2: SGHKS and YYEKEE (reference sequence). J was trimmed by 8 bases and V by 4 bases; bases with no gene match: 9. The CDR3 sequence: CASSAPGTGWEKLFF. The CDR3 DNA is TGTGCCAGCAGCGCGCCCGGGACAGGGTGGGAAAAACTGTTTTTT.

V usage is TRBV5-1 and J usage is TRBJ2-7, with 8 bases fitting TRBD1. The CDR3 length is 14 residues. V trimming: 8 bases; J trimming: 0 bases; junction bases outside the gene matches: 7. Germline assignment: CDR1 SGHRS and CDR2 YFSETQ. The CDR3 sequence: CASTSGTGSYEQYF. In DNA form, the CDR3 reads TGCGCCAGTACTTCCGGGACAGGCTCCTACGAGCAGTACTTC.

The gene calls are TRBV29-1 and TRBJ1-1; TRBD1 might be the D (6 bases). Germline V gene lookup returns CDR1 SQVTM and CDR2 ANQGSEA. The CDR3 is 10 amino acids. DNA of the CDR3: TGCAGTGCAGGGGACACTGAAGCTTTCTTT. Its translation: CSAGDTEAFF.

The V and J genes are TRBV6-5 and TRBJ1-2; a possible D gene is TRBD1 (6 bases). Germline-derived CDR1 and CDR2 are MNHEY and SVGAGI. Between the trimmed V and J ends, which lost 6 bases and 3 bases, there was a span of 17 bases. CDR3 length: 15 residues. The CDR3 is CASRTSGVLDYGYTF. As DNA, the CDR3 is TGTGCCAGCAGGACGTCAGGGGTTTTGGACTATGGCTACACCTTC.

This chain joins TRBV7-3 and TRBJ2-3; the D gene is possibly TRBD2 (5 bases). Trimming took off 5 bases at V and 5 bases at J, with 8 bases between the two ends. The CDR3 length is 12 residues. Germline V gene lookup returns CDR1 SGHTA and CDR2 FQGTGA. Here the CDR3 reads CASSPAGDTQYF. CDR3 coding DNA: TGTGCCAGCAGCCCTGCGGGAGATACGCAGTATTTT.

Written as DNA, the CDR3 is TGTGCCAGCAGCCTGGGACAGGGGGTTTTTAATGAGCAGTTCTTC. Its protein is CASSLGQGVFNEQFF. The gene calls are TRBV5-4 and TRBJ2-1, with 11 bases lining up with TRBD1. The CDR3 is 15 residues long. V lost 4 bases and J lost 7; bases outside the gene matches: 7. CDR1 and CDR2 (germline): SGHNT, YYREEE (reference sequence).

J is TRBJ1-2 and V is TRBV19; D call uncertain. The CDR3 covers 18 residues. CDR1 is LNHDA, CDR2 SQIVND, per germline (reference sequence). The ends were cut back, 5 bases at V and 3 bases at J, with 25 bases in the middle. The CDR3: CASSPPKEGFRIYYGYTF. CDR3 coding DNA: TGTGCCAGTAGTCCTCCCAAGGAGGGCTTCCGGATTTACTATGGCTACACCTTC.

This clone has more than one count but fewer than ten. V is TRBV6-5 and J is TRBJ2-2; perhaps TRBD1 as D (5 bases). CDR1 and CDR2 from the germline V gene are MNHEY and SVGAGI. V lost 0 bases, J lost 7 bases, and 12 bases lay in between. The CDR3 is made up of 15 amino acids. The CDR3 here is CASSYSVGLGGELFF. The CDR3 nucleotides are TGTGCCAGCAGTTACTCAGTGGGGCTCGGCGGGGAGCTGTTTTTT.

This chain uses TRBV30 with TRBJ2-5, with 9 nucleotides matching TRBD1. The J segment lost 2 bases and the V segment lost 5 bases, leaving 3 bases of the junction unmatched. The CDR3 has 13 residues. Germline CDR1 reads GTSNPN; CDR2 reads SVGIG (reference sequence). The CDR3 nucleotides are TGTGCCTGGGGGACAGGGTTACAAGAGACCCAGTACTTC. Its translation is CAWGTGLQETQYF.

The chain combines TRBV5-6 with TRBJ2-1; the match to TRBD1 covers 9 bases. The CDR3 length is 16 residues. Germline loops: CDR1 SGHDT, CDR2 YYEEEE. V was clipped by 2 bases and J by 2 bases; unmatched bases: 5. CDR3 coding DNA: TGTGCCAGCAGCTTCCTAACAGGGGGCCCCTACAATGAGCAGTTCTTC. This encodes CASSFLTGGPYNEQFF.

The V gene is TRBV27, the J gene TRBJ2-5; 9 bases line up with TRBD1. The end of the DNA aligns better with TRBJ2-7, so the J call may be wrong. The germline V gene has CDR1 MNHEY and CDR2 SMNVEV (reference sequence). CDR3 length equals 18 residues. The CDR3 DNA is TGTGCCAGCAGTTTTTTACAGGGGGCTAGCGGTTCTCGCTACGAGCAGTACTTC. Translating it yields CASSFLQGASGSRYEQYF.

This rearrangement joins TRBV10-3 to TRBJ2-1; 12 bases fit TRBD2. The germline V gene encodes CDR1 ENHRY and CDR2 SYGVKD. Trimming at V came to 6 bases and at J to 4 bases, leaving 7 bases not matched to a gene. The CDR3 totals 16 residues. CDR3 amino acids: CAIRELAGGDYNEQFF. CDR3 in DNA: TGTGCCATCAGAGAACTAGCGGGGGGCGATTACAATGAGCAGTTCTTC.

V is TRBV4-1 and J is TRBJ2-7; 9 nucleotides line up with TRBD1. This CDR3 region has 14 residues. Trimming removed 4 bases from V and 2 bases from J; junction bases left unmatched: 3. Germline V lookup: CDR1 MGHRA, CDR2 YSYEKL. CDR3 nucleotides: TGCGCCAGCAGCCTGGGACAGGGAGCCTACGAGCAGTACTTC. Protein: CASSLGQGAYEQYF.

The chain couples TRBV7-9 to TRBJ2-7, with 8 positions matching TRBD1. Germline trimming cut 2 bases from V and 5 bases from J; bases unmatched to any gene: 5. The germline CDR1 and CDR2 sequences are SEHNR and FQNEAQ (reference sequence). The length of the CDR3 is 14 residues. CDR3 region: CASSLTTGANEQYF. The CDR3 DNA follows: TGTGCCAGCAGCTTAACGACAGGGGCCAACGAGCAGTACTTC.

The chain couples TRBV7-2 to TRBJ2-4, with TRBD1 matching 9 bases. Per the germline V gene, CDR1 is SGHTA and CDR2 is FQGNSA. The CDR3 consists of 14 residues. With V trimmed by 4 bases and J by 4 bases, 2 bases remained unmatched. CDR3: CASSSGQGKNIQYF. Written as DNA, the CDR3 is TGTGCCAGCAGCTCGGGACAGGGAAAAAACATTCAGTACTTC.

This sequence joins TRBV13 and TRBJ2-1, with 7 bases identical to TRBD2. Losses at the gene ends were 5 bases for V and 6 bases for J; bases not matched to a gene: 16. CDR1 and CDR2 (germline): PRHDT, FYEKMQ (reference sequence). The CDR3 loop spans 17 amino acids. The CDR3 loop is CASSPFTTSLGVNEQFF. CDR3 DNA sequence: TGTGCCAGCAGCCCCTTTACGACTAGCTTGGGGGTCAATGAGCAGTTCTTC.

The sample holds a few counts of this clone. The chain joins TRBV4-1 to TRBJ2-7; the match to TRBD1 covers 7 bases. The CDR3 has 15 residues. With V trimmed by 0 bases and J by 4 bases, 6 bases remained unmatched. In germline, CDR1 is MGHRA, CDR2 YSYEKL. CDR3 sequence: CASSQDGLGQYEQYF. The CDR3 coding sequence is TGCGCCAGCAGCCAAGACGGCCTGGGACAGTACGAGCAGTACTTC.

The rearrangement uses TRBV19 and TRBJ1-6; D perhaps matches TRBD1 (6 bases). CDR3 length equals 12 residues. The germline CDR1 and CDR2 sequences are LNHDA and SQIVND (reference sequence). Trimming left V 11 bases short and J 6 bases short, with 11 bases between. CDR3 protein: CACTTGNSPLHF. For the CDR3, the DNA is TGTGCCTGTACGACAGGTAATTCACCCCTCCACTTT. Based on the CDR3 plus reference TRBV19 and TRBJ1-6, the full variable domain is DGGITQSPKYLFRKEGQNVTLSCEQNLNHDAMYWYRQDPGQGLRLIYYSQIVNDFQKGDIAEGYSVSREKKESFPLTVTSAQKNPTAFYLCACTTGNSPLHFGNGTRLTVT.

There are a few counts of this clone. J is TRBJ1-1 and V is TRBV2; the D gene is possibly TRBD1 (5 bases). CDR1 is SNHLY, CDR2 FYNNEI, per germline. This CDR3 comprises 18 residues. The V gene lost 2 bases and the J gene lost 4 bases, with 23 bases spanning the gap. The CDR3 bases are TGTGCCAGCAGTGAAATTGTAGGGGCCTTGGACATTTTCACTGAAGCTTTCTTT. Its translation: CASSEIVGALDIFTEAFF.

V and J are TRBV6-5 and TRBJ2-7; a weak D match, TRBD1 (5 bases). The V gene's germline CDR1 is MNHEY and CDR2 SVGAGI. Trimming shortened V by 2 bases and J by 2 bases, and 13 bases separated the two germline ends. CDR3 length: 15 amino acids. The CDR3 loop is CASSYGQGRTYEQYF. Written as DNA, the CDR3 is TGTGCCAGCAGTTACGGTCAGGGCAGGACCTACGAGCAGTACTTC.

The chain recombines TRBV19 with TRBJ2-7; 10 nucleotides match TRBD2. Trimming cost V 7 bases and J 7 bases; bases outside gene matches: 7. This CDR3 is built from 13 residues. Germline assignment: CDR1 LNHDA and CDR2 SQIVND (reference sequence). The CDR3 here is CASNSGRAEEQYF. The CDR3 DNA is TGTGCCAGTAACAGCGGGAGGGCCGAAGAGCAGTACTTC.

Turning to this clone: The same CDR3 can be traced to other DNA sequences in this sample. The J gene is TRBJ2-7, the V gene TRBV7-9; TRBD1 is a possible D gene (5 bases). Germline CDR1 and CDR2: SEHNR and FQNEAQ (reference sequence). Trimming pared 0 bases from V and 2 bases from J, leaving 8 bases between. The CDR3 totals 14 residues. CDR3 DNA: TGTGCCAGCAGCTTAGCGCAGGGAACCTACGAGCAGTACTTC. Its translation: CASSLAQGTYEQYF. The complete variable domain, with remaining parts taken from reference TRBV7-9 and TRBJ2-7, reads DTGVSQNPRHKITKRGQNVTFRCDPISEHNRLYWYRQTLGQGPEFLTYFQNEAQLEKSRLLSDRFSAERPKGSFSTLEIQRTEQGDSAMYLCASSLAQGTYEQYFGPGTRLTVT.

J is TRBJ2-7 and V is TRBV10-3; 9 bases line up with TRBD1. CDR3 length equals 15 residues. J was trimmed by 4 bases and V by 0 bases; bases with no gene match: 4. Germline V lookup: CDR1 ENHRY, CDR2 SYGVKD. This CDR3 is CAISESTGGGYEQYF. As DNA, the CDR3 is TGTGCCATCAGTGAGTCGACAGGGGGGGGATACGAGCAGTACTTC.

V usage is TRBV28 and J usage is TRBJ2-5, with 14 bases identical to TRBD2. The CDR3 runs 18 residues. J gave up 2 bases and V 4 bases, and 9 bases lay outside the gene matches. The germline V gene encodes CDR1 MDHEN and CDR2 SYDVKM. For the CDR3, the DNA is TGTGCCAGCAGTTCGACTAGCGGGAGGGCCTCGGGGCAAGAGACCCAGTACTTC. The encoded protein is CASSSTSGRASGQETQYF.

The chain is built from TRBV6-5 and TRBJ1-2, with a weak D call TRBD1 (6 bases). The germline CDR1 and CDR2 sequences are MNHEY and SVGAGI. Trimming pared 6 bases from V and 7 bases from J, leaving 15 bases between. This CDR3 has 13 residues. The CDR3 DNA reads TGTGCCAGCAGGTCTACAGGGCAAAGTGGCTACACCTTC. This translates into CASRSTGQSGYTF.

This clone was detected once. The V gene is TRBV21-1, the J gene TRBJ1-5; the table assigns TRBD1, which was not confirmed against the DNA. TRBV21-1 is a recognized pseudogene. The length of the CDR3 is 19 residues. CDR3 residues: CASSSPGQAPSRDNQPQHF. The CDR3 DNA reads as TGTGCCAGCAGCAGCCCTGGACAGGCTCCTTCGAGAGACAATCAGCCCCAGCATTTT.

This chain connects TRBV9 to TRBJ1-1; 7 positions agree with TRBD1. The V gene's germline CDR1 is SGDLS and CDR2 YYNGEE. J lost 1 base, V lost 3 bases, and 12 bases had no gene match. The CDR3 has 17 amino acids. CDR3 sequence reads: CASSGRGWGQPNTEAFF. The CDR3 DNA is TGTGCCAGCAGCGGGCGGGGATGGGGACAGCCGAACACTGAAGCTTTCTTT. The variable domain in full, with the rest retrieved from reference TRBV9 and TRBJ1-1, is DSGVTQTPKHLITATGQRVTLRCSPRSGDLSVYWYQQSLDQGLQFLIQYYNGEERAKGNILERFSAQQFPDLHSELNLSSLELGDSALYFCASSGRGWGQPNTEAFFGQGTRLTVV.

J is TRBJ2-7 and V is TRBV7-9; 11 nucleotides align to TRBD2. The trim removed 5 bases at V and 2 bases at J, leaving 2 bases unmatched. The CDR3 length is 14 residues. The germline V gene has CDR1 SEHNR and CDR2 FQNEAQ (reference sequence). The CDR3 protein is CASSRLAGTYEQYF. The CDR3 DNA is TGTGCCAGCAGCCGACTAGCGGGAACCTACGAGCAGTACTTC.

This chain uses TRBV9 with TRBJ1-1, with a possible D match to TRBD1 (5 bases). Trimming cost V 4 bases and J 2 bases, with 15 bases left between them. CDR1 and CDR2 (germline): SGDLS, YYNGEE. This CDR3 region has 15 residues. The CDR3 DNA follows: TGTGCCAGCAGCCGTCGGGAGGGGAGCAACACTGAAGCTTTCTTT. This translates into CASSRREGSNTEAFF.